These T cell receptor beta chains were read from a single sample in a study of blood T cells in healthy people across ages. Each CDR3 protein gets one entry after TCRdb re-called the 5' RACE reads with MiXCR. There are 1.5 million to 2 million distinct CDR3 sequences in the sample; roughly 30% occur only once, and 7.7% lies in the top ten. Sample: blood. Source of these receptors: a woman in her twenties or thirties in good health. The CDR3 runs from the conserved cysteine through the conserved F or W. A D gene is named only where the DNA matches it firmly.

V: TRBV30
D: .
length: 14
CDR3: CAWSVLRTGDTQYF

V: TRBV3-1
D: .
length: 15
CDR3: CASSQEPTDSNEQFF

V: TRBV29-1
D: .
length: 14
CDR3: CSVEGGSYNSPLHF

V: TRBV6-5
D: .
length: 14
CDR3: CASTRSGSSYGYTF

V: TRBV28
D: TRBD1
length: 15
CDR3: CASSLVWQGVYEQYF

V: TRBV19
D: .
length: 15
CDR3: CASSPRDAGTDTQYF

V: TRBV6-5
D: .
length: 13
CDR3: CASRLRTAYGYTF

V: TRBV12-3/TRBV12-4
D: .
length: 12
CDR3: CASTGGEDTQYF

V: TRBV6-5
D: .
length: 14
CDR3: CASSYSERYQPQHF

V: TRBV2
D: TRBD1
length: 14
CDR3: CASSPAGQGDEQFF

V: TRBV6-5
D: TRBD1
length: 19
CDR3: CASSYSSGTGVVTNEKLFF

V: TRBV11-2
D: .
length: 17
CDR3: CASSLSSAAERNYGYTF

V: TRBV12-5
D: .
length: 13
CDR3: CASGLVTSYGQYF

V: TRBV5-1
D: .
length: 14
CDR3: CASSAGWGPETQYF

V: TRBV6-1
D: .
length: 13
CDR3: CASSDDRKQPQHF

V: TRBV7-3
D: TRBD2
length: 16
CDR3: CASSLRGSGGPRELFF

V: TRBV12-3/TRBV12-4
D: .
length: 17
CDR3: CASSPRVGVGNTDTQYF

V: TRBV4-3
D: TRBD2
length: 16
CDR3: CASSQDFLAETYEQYF

V: TRBV2
D: .
length: 11
CDR3: CASRPGEGYTF

V: TRBV9
D: TRBD1
length: 15
CDR3: CASSPGTGGGYEQFF

V: TRBV29-1
D: .
length: 11
CDR3: CSVAVAETQYF

V: TRBV29-1
D: TRBD2
length: 15
CDR3: CSVVKAGGGTDTQYF

V: TRBV20-1
D: .
length: 16
CDR3: CSAPDEAGTGASTQYF

V: TRBV7-2
D: .
length: 14
CDR3: CASSPGLSKNIQYF